This T cell receptor (beta chain) came from a study of T cells in Graves' hyperthyroidism and ophthalmopathy. From RNA transcripts, TCR beta CDR3 regions were amplified. Carried out on the TCR CDR3, a first-round RT-PCR used the HTBI primer set. TCRdb reanalysed the multiplex PCR reads using MiXCR and keeps one entry per CDR3 protein. The sample lists around 600,000 distinct CDR3 sequences, about 14% occurring once. This clonotype has at least ten counts. V shed 6 bases and J shed 0 bases, with 10 bases lying between them. Germline V gene data show CDR1 as SNHLY and CDR2 as FYNNEI. The CDR3 consists of 14 residues.

The TCR sequence derives from a woman aged 45-60 years with Graves' ophthalmopathy. The chain employs TRBV2 and TRBJ2-3; D ambiguous. Input material: blood. This chain's CDR3 is CASSQQVSTDTQYF. Here the CDR3 DNA reads TGTGCCAGCAGCCAGCAAGTAAGCACAGATACGCAGTATTTT.